This T cell receptor (beta chain) was sequenced during a study of metastatic and nonmetastatic thyroid tumors. Study-wide findings and caveats: Malignant thyroid tumors reportedly had TCR beta diversity that was significantly higher than in benign nodules, in blood and tumor.

Not a single patient had been given any form of treatment at any point before undergoing thyroid surgery. This clone was seen at least ten times. Its antigen is not known. V lost 5 bases and J 11 bases, leaving 15 bases between the germline ends. CDR3 length: 12 amino acids. The germline V gene encodes CDR1 SGHTA and CDR2 FQGNSA. TCRdb reprocessed the PCR reads via MiXCR. The data show about 14,000 clones, with approximately 12% seen just once and roughly 15% held by the top ten. The sample consisted of blood. The chain couples TRBV7-2 to TRBJ1-1, with TRBD1 as a possible D gene (5 bases). This TCR was recovered from a female donor with papillary thyroid cancer or a benign thyroid nodule (not recorded which). Some clones in this sample may be carry-over from other donors' samples. The DNA of the CDR3 is TGTGCCAGCAGCCTCCCGGGGGGAGGCGCTTTCTTT. It is translated as CASSLPGGGAFF.